The sequence of this TCR beta chain was determined in a study of sequential checkpoint blockade in melanoma. Looking at the study overall: First-line arms were nivolumab then ipilimumab, or the reverse, randomized 1:1.

On this clone: This CDR3 is also generated by other DNA sequences in the sample.

Libraries were prepared by immunoSEQ multiplex PCR; TCRdb keeps only in-frame clonotypes and omits some of them. The sample contains 9,000 to 10,000 clones, roughly 73% of which appear only once. As for treatment: randomized to nivolumab then ipilimumab (arm A) or the reverse (arm B). The CDR3 is made up of 15 amino acids. CDR1 and CDR2 (germline): MNHEY, SMNVEV (reference sequence). Trimming took 5 bases from V and 1 from J; bases not matched to a gene: 4. The sample in question was CD8+ T cells sorted from blood (inferred from file names), obtained from a patient given nivolumab and ipilimumab in sequence. The TCR comes from a human donor with melanoma. The chain has TRBV27 and TRBJ2-1; 8 nucleotides match TRBD1. DNA of the CDR3: TGTGCCAGCAGTCCCAGGGGGCTGTCCTACAATGAGCAGTTCTTC. This encodes CASSPRGLSYNEQFF.